This passage covers 14 T cell receptor beta chains from one sample sequenced in a study of blood T cell repertoires in COVID-19. The protocol was immunoSEQ multiplex PCR, while the TCRdb copy is restricted to in-frame clones and leaves out a portion. The data contain 68,000 or so clones, roughly nine tenths of them singletons. Sequenced: peripheral blood. The receptor source for this set is a man aged 45 to 65 with active COVID-19.

J is TRBJ1-6 and V is TRBV7-6, with D possibly matching TRBD1 (6 bases). Germline CDR1 is SGHVS and CDR2 is FNYEAQ. Trimming took off 2 bases at V and 4 bases at J, with 21 bases between the two ends. This CDR3 contains 19 residues. DNA of the CDR3: TGTGCCAGCAGCTTAAGCTTCGGACAGAATCCTTGGTATAATTCACCCCTCCACTTT. It specifies CASSLSFGQNPWYNSPLHF.

This chain joins TRBV7-3 and TRBJ1-2, with a weak D call TRBD1 (5 bases). From germline, CDR1 is SGHTA and CDR2 FQGTGA. V was shortened by 2 bases and J by 8 bases, with 12 bases between the two germline ends. The CDR3 runs to 13 residues. CDR3 amino acids: CASSLDGTRGYTF. The CDR3 nucleotides read TGTGCCAGCAGCTTAGACGGGACTCGGGGCTACACCTTC. Using reference TRBV7-3 and TRBJ1-2 for the parts outside the CDR3, the full variable domain is GAGVSQTPSNKVTEKGKYVELRCDPISGHTALYWYRQSLGQGPEFLIYFQGTGAADDSGLPNDRFFAVRPEGSVSTLKIQRTERGDSAVYLCASSLDGTRGYTFGSGTRLTVV.

This sequence joins TRBV6-5 and TRBJ2-5, with TRBD1 as a possible D gene (6 bases). Germline CDR1 reads MNHEY; CDR2 reads SVGAGI. The CDR3 length is 12 residues. V was clipped by 9 bases and J by 2 bases, with 10 bases between them. The CDR3 DNA is TGTGCCAGTAAAACAGGGCAAGAGACCCAGTACTTC. It yields the protein CASKTGQETQYF.

The chain has TRBV5-4 and TRBJ1-2, with D perhaps TRBD1 (6 bases). The CDR3 runs to 17 residues. From germline, CDR1 is SGHNT and CDR2 YYREEE (reference sequence). Trimming cost V 3 bases and J 2 bases, with 20 bases left between them. The CDR3 DNA is TGTGCCAGCAGCTCCCTGGGGACAAGGGGATTAAACTATGGCTACACCTTC. Its translation: CASSSLGTRGLNYGYTF.

The chain combines TRBV7-9 with TRBJ1-2; possible D gene TRBD1, 5 bases. Germline V lookup: CDR1 SEHNR, CDR2 FQNEAQ (reference sequence). The germline V and J ends were trimmed by 7 bases and 2 bases, with 17 bases remaining between them. The CDR3 contains 15 residues. CDR3 in DNA: TGTGCCAGCACCCCGGGGGGTGGACGGAACTATGGCTACACCTTC. Translating gives CASTPGGGRNYGYTF. Combining the CDR3 with reference TRBV7-9 and TRBJ1-2 gives the whole variable domain DTGVSQNPRHKITKRGQNVTFRCDPISEHNRLYWYRQTLGQGPEFLTYFQNEAQLEKSRLLSDRFSAERPKGSFSTLEIQRTEQGDSAMYLCASTPGGGRNYGYTFGSGTRLTVV.

In nucleotides, the CDR3 is TGTGCCAGCAGTTTCGGGACAGGGGAGTATGGCGCTTTCTTT. This encodes CASSFGTGEYGAFF. The chain couples TRBV27 to TRBJ1-1; 10 bases align to TRBD1. Germline V CDR1 and CDR2: MNHEY, SMNVEV (reference sequence). Trimming removed 3 bases from V and 11 bases from J; junction bases left unmatched: 9. The CDR3 has 14 amino acids.

This chain joins TRBV5-8 and TRBJ2-3; 9 bases map to TRBD2. Per germline, CDR1 SGHTS and CDR2 YDEGEE. The CDR3 sequence is 14 residues long. Trimming cost V 5 bases and J 7 bases; bases outside gene matches: 8. This chain's CDR3 is CASRLPGLAYTQYF. Written as DNA, the CDR3 is TGTGCCAGCAGACTACCGGGACTAGCTTATACGCAGTATTTT.

The chain joins TRBV7-8 to TRBJ1-1; TRBD1 might be the D (5 bases). Trimming left V 2 bases short and J 7 bases short, with 8 bases between. The germline V gene has CDR1 SGHVS and CDR2 FQNEAQ. There are 12 residues in the CDR3. The CDR3 DNA reads TGTGCCAGCAGCTTACCAGGGCTTGAAGCTTTCTTT. Translation: CASSLPGLEAFF.

The chain employs TRBV11-2 and TRBJ1-1; no definite D call. Germline lookup yields CDR1 SGHAT and CDR2 FQNNGV. The V gene lost 1 base and the J gene lost 10 bases, with 19 bases spanning the gap. The CDR3 runs 15 residues. The CDR3 reads CASSLVDFPPAGAFF. For the CDR3, the DNA is TGTGCCAGCAGCTTAGTGGACTTTCCGCCGGCGGGAGCTTTCTTT.

This rearrangement joins TRBV18 to TRBJ1-1; 9 bases are a match to TRBD1. V lost 4 bases, J lost 5 bases, and 5 bases stayed unmatched. CDR3 length equals 14 residues. The germline V gene has CDR1 KGHSH and CDR2 LQKENI. The CDR3 bases are TGTGCCAGCTCACTGGGACAGGGCGGGACTGAAGCTTTCTTT. Translation: CASSLGQGGTEAFF.

The chain combines TRBV9 with TRBJ1-2; no clear D gene. The germline V gene encodes CDR1 SGDLS and CDR2 YYNGEE. The CDR3 length is 15 residues. Trimming removed 0 bases from V and 8 bases from J, with 17 bases in between. The CDR3 sequence: CASSVVSTPMAGYTF. The DNA for the CDR3 is TGTGCCAGCAGCGTAGTTTCGACACCTATGGCAGGCTACACCTTC.

The genes are TRBV3-1 (or the pseudogene TRBV3-2) and TRBJ1-2; D gene ambiguous. The CDR3 runs 16 residues. The germline gives CDR1 LGHDT, CDR2 YNNKEL (reference sequence). Trimming removed 0 bases from V and 3 bases from J, with 14 bases in between. The CDR3 DNA is TGTGCCAGCAGCCAAGATGTTGGGAGTTGGGACTATGGCTACACCTTC. Translating it yields CASSQDVGSWDYGYTF.

The J gene is TRBJ2-1, the V gene TRBV9, with 7 bases aligning to TRBD2. The CDR3 covers 14 residues. Unmatched junction bases numbered 6, after V lost 1 base and J lost 8 bases. Germline lookup yields CDR1 SGDLS and CDR2 YYNGEE. CDR3: CASSVSGVDYEQFF. The CDR3 region has the DNA TGTGCCAGCAGCGTAAGCGGGGTTGATTATGAGCAGTTCTTC. Looking up the rest from reference TRBV9 and TRBJ2-1 gives the full variable domain: DSGVTQTPKHLITATGQRVTLRCSPRSGDLSVYWYQQSLDQGLQFLIQYYNGEERAKGNILERFSAQQFPDLHSELNLSSLELGDSALYFCASSVSGVDYEQFFGPGTRLTVL.

The chain uses TRBV18 and TRBJ2-3; 8 bases line up with TRBD2. J gave up 1 base and V 0 bases, and 0 bases lay outside the gene matches. The CDR3 is made up of 15 amino acids. CDR1 is KGHSH and CDR2 is LQKENI in the germline V gene. This CDR3 is CASSPPSGGTDTQYF. CDR3 nucleotides: TGTGCCAGCTCACCACCTAGCGGGGGCACAGATACGCAGTATTTT.